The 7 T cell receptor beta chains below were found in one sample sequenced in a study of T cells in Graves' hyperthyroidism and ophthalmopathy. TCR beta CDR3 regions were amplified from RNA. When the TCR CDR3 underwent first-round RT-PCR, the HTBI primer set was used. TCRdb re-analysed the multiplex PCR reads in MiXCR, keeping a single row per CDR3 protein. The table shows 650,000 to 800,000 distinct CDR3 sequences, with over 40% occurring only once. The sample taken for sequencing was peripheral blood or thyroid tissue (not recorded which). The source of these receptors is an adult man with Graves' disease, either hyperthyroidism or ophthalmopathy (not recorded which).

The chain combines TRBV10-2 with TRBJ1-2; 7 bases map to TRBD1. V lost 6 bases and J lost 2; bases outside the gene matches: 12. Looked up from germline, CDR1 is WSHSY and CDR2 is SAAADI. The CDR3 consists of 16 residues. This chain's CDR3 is CASSQDPGRGNYGYTF. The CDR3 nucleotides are TGCGCCAGCAGCCAAGATCCGGGCAGGGGGAACTATGGCTACACCTTC.

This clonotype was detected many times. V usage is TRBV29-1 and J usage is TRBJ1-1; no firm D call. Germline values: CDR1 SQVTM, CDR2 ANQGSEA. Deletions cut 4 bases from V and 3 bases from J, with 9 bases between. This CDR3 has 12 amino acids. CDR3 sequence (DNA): TGCAGCGTTGTTATGGGTGACACTGAAGCTTTCTTT. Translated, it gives CSVVMGDTEAFF.

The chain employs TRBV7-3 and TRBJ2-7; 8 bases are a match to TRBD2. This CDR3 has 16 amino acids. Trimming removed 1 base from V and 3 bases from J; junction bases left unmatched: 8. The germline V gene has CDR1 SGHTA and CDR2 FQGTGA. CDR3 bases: TGTGCCAGCAGCTTAAACAGCGGGGCGGGGGGCTACGAGCAGTACTTC. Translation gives CASSLNSGAGGYEQYF.

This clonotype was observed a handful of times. The CDR3 loop reads CASMRLSGNQPQHF. The CDR3 nucleotides read TGTGCCAGTATGAGGCTTTCGGGCAATCAGCCCCAGCATTTT. This chain connects TRBV19 to TRBJ1-5; D unclear. Looked up from germline, CDR1 is LNHDA and CDR2 is SQIVND (reference sequence). CDR3 size: 14 residues. The germline V and J ends were trimmed by 7 bases and 2 bases, with 12 bases remaining between them.

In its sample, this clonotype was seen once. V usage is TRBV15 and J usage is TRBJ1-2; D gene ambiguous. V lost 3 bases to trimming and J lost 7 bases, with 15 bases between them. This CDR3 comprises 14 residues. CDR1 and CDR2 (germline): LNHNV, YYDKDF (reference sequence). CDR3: CATSSLTELGGYTF. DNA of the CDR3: TGTGCCACCAGCAGCTTGACGGAGCTGGGTGGCTACACCTTC. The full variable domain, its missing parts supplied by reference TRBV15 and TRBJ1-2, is DAMVIQNPRYQVTQFGKPVTLSCSQTLNHNVMYWYQQKSSQAPKLLFHYYDKDFNNEADTPDNFQSRRPNTSFCFLDIRSPGLGDTAMYLCATSSLTELGGYTFGSGTRLTVV.

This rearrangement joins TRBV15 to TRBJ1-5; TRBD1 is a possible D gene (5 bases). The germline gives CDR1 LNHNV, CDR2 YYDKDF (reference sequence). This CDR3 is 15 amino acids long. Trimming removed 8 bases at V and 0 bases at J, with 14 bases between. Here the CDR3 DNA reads TGTGCCACCTCGGTCTCCCAGGGTAGCAATCAGCCCCAGCATTTT. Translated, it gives CATSVSQGSNQPQHF. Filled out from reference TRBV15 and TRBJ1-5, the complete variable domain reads DAMVIQNPRYQVTQFGKPVTLSCSQTLNHNVMYWYQQKSSQAPKLLFHYYDKDFNNEADTPDNFQSRRPNTSFCFLDIRSPGLGDTAMYLCATSVSQGSNQPQHFGDGTRLSIL.

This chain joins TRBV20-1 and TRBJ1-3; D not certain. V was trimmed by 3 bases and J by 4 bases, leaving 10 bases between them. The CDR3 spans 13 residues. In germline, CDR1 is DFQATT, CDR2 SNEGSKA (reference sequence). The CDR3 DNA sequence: TGCAGTGCTAGCGCGGTTGTGGGAAACACCATATATTTT. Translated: CSASAVVGNTIYF.